This T cell receptor (beta chain) was obtained from a study of blood T cells in healthy people across ages. Study-wide results and caveats: Both higher diversity and more naive CD4+ cells marked long-lived donors when set against aged donors.

Then a second PCR, running roughly 7 to 12 cycles, was carried out with a sample-barcoded 5' primer and a J-beta primer mix. Every molecule of cDNA carried a tag from a template-switch adaptor with 12 random nucleotides. From the 5' RACE reads, TCRdb called clonotypes with MiXCR, one entry per CDR3 protein. Here the sample spans about 1.6 million distinct CDR3 sequences, about 31% being singletons. CDR3 size: 15 residues. J lost 4 bases, V lost 2 bases, and 7 bases had no gene match. Looked up from germline, CDR1 is ENHRY and CDR2 is SYGVKD. This clonotype was seen repeatedly, ten times or more. Its antigen remains unknown.

Sequencing was carried out using blood. The receptor's source is a woman younger than 45 in good health. The rearrangement links TRBV10-3 to TRBJ2-5, with 7 bases matching TRBD1. CDR3 nucleotides: TGTGCCATCAGTGAGGCCAGAAGACAGGGAGAGACCCAGTACTTC. This sequence encodes CAISEARRQGETQYF.